This TCR beta chain was sequenced for a study of blood T cells in healthy people across ages. Primed by a sample-barcoded 5' primer and a J-beta primer mix, a second PCR proceeded for 7 to 11 cycles. From the 5' RACE reads, TCRdb called clonotypes with MiXCR, one entry per CDR3 protein. The sample has 1.8 million or so distinct CDR3 sequences, around 40% seen once. V shed 7 bases, J shed 1 base, and the junction held 11 bases outside the gene matches. CDR3 length equals 16 residues. Germline CDR1 is MDHEN and CDR2 is SYDVKM. Concerning this clonotype: Its antigen is unknown.

Study findings and constraints: Higher diversity, along with more naive CD4+ cells, distinguished long-lived donors from aged donors. Significant beta diversity loss was already apparent by age approximately 40, declining roughly linearly.

The chain carries TRBV28 and TRBJ2-3; the match to TRBD1 covers 7 bases. The sequence derives from a human donor in good health. The sample was blood. In DNA, the CDR3 is TGTGCCAGCACCCCGGACAGGCGGCGTCGCACAGATACGCAGTATTTT. Its translation: CASTPDRRRRTDTQYF.